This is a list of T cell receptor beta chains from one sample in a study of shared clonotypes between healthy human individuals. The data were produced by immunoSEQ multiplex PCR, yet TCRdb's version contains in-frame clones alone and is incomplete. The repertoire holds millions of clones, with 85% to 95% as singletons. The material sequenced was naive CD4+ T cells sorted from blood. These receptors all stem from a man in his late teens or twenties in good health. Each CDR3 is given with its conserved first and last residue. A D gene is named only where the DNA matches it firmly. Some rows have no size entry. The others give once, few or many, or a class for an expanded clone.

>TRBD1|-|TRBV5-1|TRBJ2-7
CASNPGTGTYEQYF
TGCGCCAGCAACCCCGGGACAGGGACCTACGAGCAGTACTTC
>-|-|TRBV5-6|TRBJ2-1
CASSFDPAHEQFF
TGTGCCAGCAGCTTCGACCCGGCTCACGAGCAGTTCTTC
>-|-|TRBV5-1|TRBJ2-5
CASSLGSVPGEQYF
TGCGCCAGCAGCTTGGGGAGCGTCCCAGGTGAGCAGTACTTC
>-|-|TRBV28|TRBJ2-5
CASGLTGKGFQETQYF
TGTGCCAGCGGCCTCACGGGGAAAGGGTTCCAAGAGACCCAGTACTTC
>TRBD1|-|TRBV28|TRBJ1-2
CASSFLVPGQGSGYTF
TGTGCCAGCAGTTTCCTCGTCCCGGGACAGGGTTCGGGCTACACCTTC
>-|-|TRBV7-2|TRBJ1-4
CASSPTGGASVGGKLFF
TGTGCCAGCAGCCCAACTGGGGGCGCATCGGTGGGCGGAAAACTGTTTTTT
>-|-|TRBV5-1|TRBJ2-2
CASSSVTGELFF
TGCGCCAGCAGCAGCGTCACCGGGGAGCTGTTTTTT
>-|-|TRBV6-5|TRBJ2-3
CASTPSRSSDTQYF
TGTGCCAGCACCCCTAGCAGGAGTTCAGATACGCAGTATTTT
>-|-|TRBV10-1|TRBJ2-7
CASSLSGGRDEQYF
TGCGCCAGCAGTTTATCCGGGGGCCGGGACGAGCAGTACTTC
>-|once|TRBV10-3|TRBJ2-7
CAIMETGTKTYEQYF
TGTGCCATAATGGAAACCGGGACAAAGACCTACGAGCAGTACTTC
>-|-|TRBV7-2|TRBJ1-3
CASSPRDLAGNTIYF
TGTGCCAGCAGCCCGAGGGACTTAGCTGGAAACACCATATATTTT
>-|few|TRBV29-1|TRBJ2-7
CSAAMRLVPYEQYF
TGCAGCGCGGCAATGCGACTAGTCCCCTACGAGCAGTACTTC
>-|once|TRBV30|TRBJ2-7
CAWSVQLGRLTTYEQYF
TGTGCCTGGAGCGTCCAGCTCGGGAGATTAACTACCTACGAGCAGTACTTC
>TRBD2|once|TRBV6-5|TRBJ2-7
CASGFRRGVNYEQYF
TGTGCCAGCGGCTTCAGGCGGGGGGTTAACTACGAGCAGTACTTC
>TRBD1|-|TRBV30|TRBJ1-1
CAWSVQGVTEAFF
TGTGCCTGGAGTGTTCAGGGGGTGACTGAAGCTTTCTTT
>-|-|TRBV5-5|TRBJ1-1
CASSSANTEAFF
TGTGCCAGCAGCTCGGCTAACACTGAAGCTTTCTTT
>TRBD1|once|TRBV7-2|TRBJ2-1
CASRSESGTGGHEQFF
TGTGCCAGCAGATCCGAATCCGGGACAGGGGGCCATGAGCAGTTCTTC
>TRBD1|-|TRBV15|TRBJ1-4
CATSRDRGREEKLFF
TGTGCCACCAGCAGAGACAGGGGGCGAGAAGAAAAACTGTTTTTT
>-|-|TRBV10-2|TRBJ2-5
CASSEPNQETQYF
TGCGCCAGCAGTGAGCCTAACCAAGAGACCCAGTACTTC
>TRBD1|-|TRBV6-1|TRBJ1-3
CASIQGGRSGNTIYF
TGTGCCAGCATCCAGGGGGGCCGCTCTGGAAACACCATATATTTT
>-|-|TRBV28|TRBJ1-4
CASSSGTLGEKLFF
TGTGCCAGCAGTTCCGGGACACTGGGGGAAAAACTGTTTTTT
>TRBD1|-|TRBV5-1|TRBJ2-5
CASSFRTGVMETQYF
TGCGCCAGCAGCTTTAGGACAGGGGTTATGGAGACCCAGTACTTC
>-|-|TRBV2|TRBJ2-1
CASSQDRSYNEQFF
TGTGCCAGCAGTCAAGACAGATCCTACAATGAGCAGTTCTTC
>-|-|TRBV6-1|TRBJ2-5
CASSTGFQETQYF
TGTGCCAGCAGTACAGGGTTCCAAGAGACCCAGTACTTC
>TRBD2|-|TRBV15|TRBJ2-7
CATSRVSGGSYEQYF
TGTGCCACCAGCAGAGTGTCGGGGGGTTCCTACGAGCAGTACTTC
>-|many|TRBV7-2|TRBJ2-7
CASSLYALSGSYEQYF
TGTGCCAGCAGCTTATACGCGCTGTCAGGGTCCTACGAGCAGTACTTC
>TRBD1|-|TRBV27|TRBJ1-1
CASSLRNTGGATEAFF
TGTGCCAGCAGTTTACGGAATACAGGGGGCGCAACTGAAGCTTTCTTT